Below are 10 T cell receptor beta chains sequenced from a single sample in a study of blood T cell repertoires in COVID-19 (dated by TCRdb to 2019 to 2021). Libraries were prepared through the immunoSEQ multiplex PCR assay. This immuneACCESS table, as held by TCRdb, lists in-frame sequences with V and J called but not all clones. Of the missing ones, under half trace to an unresolved V gene in checked studies; the others have no known cause. Recorded for this sample are roughly 52,000 clones; approximately 89% of them occurred a single time. The ten largest clonotypes hold roughly a quarter of the sample. What was sequenced was peripheral blood. The source is a woman older than 75 with acute or convalescent COVID-19.

The chain recombines TRBV28 with TRBJ1-2; 12 positions match TRBD1. The germline CDR1 and CDR2 sequences are MDHEN and SYDVKM. CDR3 length: 14 amino acids. Trimming took 10 bases from V and 5 from J; bases not matched to a gene: 8. The CDR3 DNA reads TGTGCCACCCAGGGGGACAGGGGGCCGTATGGCTACACCTTC. Its translation is CATQGDRGPYGYTF.

The chain combines TRBV7-2 with TRBJ2-3, with 11 bases fitting TRBD2. After removal of 3 bases from V and 0 bases from J, the junction contained 8 bases not matched to a gene. This CDR3 region has 18 residues. Germline assignment: CDR1 SGHTA and CDR2 FQGNSA. The CDR3 sequence is CASSFLAGGRRSTDTQYF. The CDR3 coding sequence is TGTGCCAGCAGCTTTCTAGCGGGGGGCCGGCGAAGCACAGATACGCAGTATTTT.

The chain recombines TRBV5-6 with TRBJ1-4, with unresolved D. Trimming took 1 base from V and 6 from J, leaving 10 bases between them. The CDR3 is made up of 14 amino acids. CDR1 and CDR2 from the germline V gene are SGHDT and YYEEEE. Here the CDR3 DNA reads TGTGCCAGCAGCTTGCTAGGCGCGGATGAAAAACTGTTTTTT. Amino acid sequence: CASSLLGADEKLFF.

This CDR3 is CASSTPPGMYGYTF. Written as DNA, the CDR3 is TGTGCCAGTAGTACCCCCCCGGGGATGTATGGCTACACCTTC. V and J are TRBV19 and TRBJ1-2; D gene uncertain. Germline lookup yields CDR1 LNHDA and CDR2 SQIVND (reference sequence). V was trimmed by 4 bases and J by 5 bases, leaving 14 bases between them. This CDR3 contains 14 residues.

The gene calls are TRBV3-1 (or the pseudogene TRBV3-2) and TRBJ2-3; D might be TRBD1 (6 bases). This CDR3 region has 16 residues. Trimming took 5 bases from V and 0 from J, leaving 15 bases between them. Germline values: CDR1 LGHDT, CDR2 YNNKEL (reference sequence). The CDR3 loop reads CASSTKRGFSTDTQYF. CDR3 DNA sequence: TGTGCCAGCAGCACAAAAAGGGGGTTTAGCACAGATACGCAGTATTTT.

The gene calls are TRBV3-1 (or the pseudogene TRBV3-2) and TRBJ2-3, with TRBD2 identical over 9 bases. The germline V gene encodes CDR1 LGHDT and CDR2 YNNKEL (reference sequence). The CDR3 has 15 amino acids. V was pared by 6 bases and J by 3 bases, with 7 bases of the junction left unmatched. In nucleotides, the CDR3 is TGTGCCAGCAGGCGCGGGGGGGCCGGAACAGATACGCAGTATTTT. Protein: CASRRGGAGTDTQYF.

Only a few counts were recorded for this clone. The J gene is TRBJ2-2, the V gene TRBV29-1; 7 bases are shared with TRBD1. Germline assignment: CDR1 SQVTM and CDR2 ANQGSEA. The CDR3 spans 13 residues. J lost 6 bases, V lost 4 bases, and 5 bases had no gene match. The DNA of the CDR3 is TGCAGCGTTGGGGTGACAGGGTCCGGGGAGCTGTTTTTT. Translation: CSVGVTGSGELFF.

The genes are TRBV7-9 and TRBJ2-7; 8 bases fit TRBD2. CDR1 is SEHNR and CDR2 is FQNEAQ in the germline V gene (reference sequence). Germline trimming cut 2 bases from V and 5 bases from J; bases unmatched to any gene: 8. The CDR3 sequence is 15 residues long. The CDR3 region has the DNA TGTGCCAGCAGCTTAAATAGCGGGGCCCGCAACGAGCAGTACTTC. It encodes CASSLNSGARNEQYF.

This rearrangement joins TRBV28 to TRBJ2-1, with D tentatively TRBD2 (6 bases). The CDR3 is 15 residues long. Germline CDR1 is MDHEN and CDR2 is SYDVKM. V lost 3 bases to trimming and J lost 9 bases, with 18 bases between them. The CDR3 nucleotides read TGTGCCAGCAGTTTGGAGGTTCGCCTGGAGGGTGAGCAGTTCTTC. Encoded protein: CASSLEVRLEGEQFF.

The sample holds one count of this clone. This sequence joins TRBV30 and TRBJ2-5; unclear D gene. CDR1 is GTSNPN and CDR2 is SVGIG in the germline V gene (reference sequence). The V end was cut by 5 bases, the J end by 0 bases, with 7 bases between. The CDR3 is 12 amino acids. CDR3 region: CAWQKYQETQYF. CDR3 sequence (DNA): TGTGCCTGGCAGAAGTACCAAGAGACCCAGTACTTC.